This T cell receptor beta chain was profiled in a study of T cell repertoires in cytomegalovirus infection. Looking at the study overall: HLA-B-restricted CMV epitopes that are well studied, plus recently identified HLA-C-restricted ones, were used by the study. The public TCR beta signatures pointed to both CMV infection and matching HLA type.

In TCRdb, the reads were re-called with MiXCR into one record per CDR3 protein. The sample has about 920,000 distinct CDR3 sequences, under 40% seen once. V lost 5 bases to trimming and J lost 1 base, with 17 bases between them. This CDR3 comprises 16 residues. Germline V CDR1 and CDR2: MDHEN, SYDVKM. Concerning this clonotype: Its antigen is not known.

This receptor was taken from a human donor in good health (CMV status not recorded). Some clones in this sample may be carry-over from other donors' samples. The specimen was cultured CD8+ T cells from PBMCs, collected from culture after CMV antigen stimulation. The chain recombines TRBV28 with TRBJ1-1; possible D gene TRBD1, 6 bases. The CDR3 coding sequence is TGTGCCAGCAGTCCAGACTGGGGGCGGGGGAACACTGAAGCTTTCTTT. Its translation is CASSPDWGRGNTEAFF.